The entry that follows covers one TCR beta chain sequence. The data stem from a study of CD8 T cells in Susac syndrome. A quantity of roughly 0.5 to 1 ug RNA underwent reverse transcription using random hexamers. Each CDR3 protein is one row after TCRdb ran MiXCR on the immunoSEQ multiplex PCR reads. The table lists approximately 210,000 distinct CDR3 sequences, about 95% of them singletons. In germline, CDR1 is DFQATT, CDR2 SNEGSKA (reference sequence). The CDR3 covers 14 residues. The V segment lost 3 bases and the J segment 4 bases; nucleotides outside the gene matches: 9. The genes are TRBV20-1 and TRBJ2-7, with TRBD2 identical over 7 bases. The sample was CD4+ T cells from PBMCs. This TCR was recovered from a human donor with multiple sclerosis. CDR3 sequence: CSASWRTRVYEQYF. The CDR3 DNA reads as TGCAGTGCTAGCTGGCGGACTAGAGTTTACGAGCAGTACTTC.